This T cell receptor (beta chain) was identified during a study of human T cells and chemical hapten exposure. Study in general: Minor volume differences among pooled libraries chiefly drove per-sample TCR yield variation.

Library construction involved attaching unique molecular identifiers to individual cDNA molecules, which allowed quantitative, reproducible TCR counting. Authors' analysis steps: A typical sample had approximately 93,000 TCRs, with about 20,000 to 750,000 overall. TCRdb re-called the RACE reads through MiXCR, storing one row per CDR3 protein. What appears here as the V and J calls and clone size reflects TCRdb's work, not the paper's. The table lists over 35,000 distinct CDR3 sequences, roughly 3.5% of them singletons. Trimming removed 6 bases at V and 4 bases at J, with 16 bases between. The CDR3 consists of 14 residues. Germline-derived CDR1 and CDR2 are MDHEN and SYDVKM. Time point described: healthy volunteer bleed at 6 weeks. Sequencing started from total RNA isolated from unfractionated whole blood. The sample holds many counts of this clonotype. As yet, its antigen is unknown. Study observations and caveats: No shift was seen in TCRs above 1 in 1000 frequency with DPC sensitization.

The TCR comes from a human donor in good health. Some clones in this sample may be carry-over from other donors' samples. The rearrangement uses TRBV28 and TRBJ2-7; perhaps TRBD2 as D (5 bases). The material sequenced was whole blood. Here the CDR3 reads CASSKRPGIYEQYF. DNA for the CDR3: TGTGCCAGCAGCAAAAGGCCCGGGATTTACGAGCAGTACTTC.